The following is a TCR beta chain sequence with its context. Its antigen is unknown. This entry is derived from a study of identical twins. The study, taken as a whole, reports: Twin sharing of out-of-frame TCR alpha was underestimated by models in monozygotic pairs. Out-of-frame alpha sequences shared between twins exhibited an excess of low generation probability.

Healthy Caucasians, and only they, were the donors. A universal primer site came from template switching; cDNA carried unique molecular identifiers. TCRdb called the 5' RACE reads again in MiXCR, with one record for every CDR3 protein. The sample consists of 250,000 to 300,000 distinct CDR3 sequences, about 9% of them appearing once. This CDR3 spans 14 amino acids. Trimming stripped 5 bases from V and 4 bases from J, with 13 bases between. The germline gives CDR1 SGHVS, CDR2 FNYEAQ. The sample also formed part of further work on yellow fever vaccine responses in identical twins.

The clonotype was recovered from a woman aged 18-30 years in good health. This chain links TRBV7-6 with TRBJ2-3; the D gene is possibly TRBD2 (5 bases). Sequencing was carried out using CD8+ T cells sorted from blood. The CDR3 loop is CASSPTGIADTQYF. CDR3 bases: TGTGCCAGCAGCCCCACGGGAATCGCAGATACGCAGTATTTT.